These T cell receptor beta chains were read from a single sample in a study of siplizumab effects on memory and regulatory T cells. Data came from immunoSEQ multiplex PCR; TCRdb stores just in-frame clones and leaves some out. The data show tens of thousands of clones, around 93% seen once. Sequencing was done on a sample of CD8+ T cells sorted from blood. The receptors stem from a human donor in good health. Both conserved end residues are part of each CDR3. Fields, in order: D gene, J gene, clone size, V gene, CDR3 DNA, CDR3 protein. A D gene is named only where the DNA matches it firmly. Rows give clone size only sometimes, using once, few, many, or a class for an expanded clone.

>-|TRBJ1-2|-|TRBV19
TGTGCCAGTAGTATGGGAGGGCTCGGCTACACCTTC
CASSMGGLGYTF
>-|TRBJ2-7|-|TRBV9
TGTGCCAGCAGCGCGGCCCCGGACAGTTCCTACGAGCAGTACTTC
CASSAAPDSSYEQYF
>-|TRBJ1-6|few|TRBV14
TGTGCCAGCAGCCAACTGGAGGGAGGTCCCTCACCCCTCCACTTT
CASSQLEGGPSPLHF
>TRBD1|TRBJ1-2|-|TRBV5-4
TGTGCCAGCAGTTTAGGTTTGGGACAGACTTATGGCTACACCTTC
CASSLGLGQTYGYTF
>TRBD2|TRBJ2-3|-|TRBV27
TGTGCCAGCAGTTTAAGTCGGGGGGCAGATACGCAGTATTTT
CASSLSRGADTQYF
>-|TRBJ1-2|-|TRBV11-2
TGTGCCAGCAGCCCAACAGGGAATGCGAGAGGCTACACCTTC
CASSPTGNARGYTF
>TRBD1|TRBJ1-4|-|TRBV2
TGTGCCAGCATTCGCGACAGGGAACTGTTTTTT
CASIRDRELFF
>-|TRBJ1-2|few|TRBV7-8
TGTGCCAGCAGCTTAGCTGGGAGTGGCTACACCTTC
CASSLAGSGYTF
>-|TRBJ2-3|-|TRBV13
TGTGCCAGCAGCCCAGAAGGTAGGCAGGATACGCAGTATTTT
CASSPEGRQDTQYF
>-|TRBJ2-1|-|TRBV19
TGTGCCAGTAGTATTTATCGGTACAATGAGCAGTTCTTC
CASSIYRYNEQFF
>-|TRBJ2-2|-|TRBV7-3
TGTGCCAGCAGCTTAGTAGCAGGGATGTTCACCGGGGAGCTGTTTTTT
CASSLVAGMFTGELFF
>-|TRBJ2-1|-|TRBV4-1
TGCGCCAGCAGCCAAGAGGGTGCAGGGGTTGCCAATGAGCAGTTCTTC
CASSQEGAGVANEQFF
>-|TRBJ1-2|-|TRBV6-5
TGTGCCAGCAGTCCAGCCACCCGGGGGTTCTATGGCTACACCTTC
CASSPATRGFYGYTF
>-|TRBJ2-3|-|TRBV10-1
TGCGCCAGCAGCCTCTGGACGGGGGAAGATACGCAGTATTTT
CASSLWTGEDTQYF
>-|TRBJ1-3|-|TRBV7-9
TGTGCCAGCAGCCGGGGGGCTGGAAACACCATATATTTT
CASSRGAGNTIYF
>TRBD1|TRBJ2-1|-|TRBV9
TGTGCCAGCAGCAACCAGGGGGCTAAGAATGAGCAGTTCTTC
CASSNQGAKNEQFF
>TRBD2|TRBJ2-7|-|TRBV6-1
TGTGCCAGCAGCATAACCCGCGGGGGCTCCTACGAGCAGTACTTC
CASSITRGGSYEQYF
>-|TRBJ2-3|-|TRBV5-6
TGTGCCAGCAGCAAAACAGATACGCAGTATTTT
CASSKTDTQYF
>TRBD1|TRBJ1-2|-|TRBV15
TGTGCCACCAGCAGTGGACAGGAGGCTTACTATGGCTACACCTTC
CATSSGQEAYYGYTF
>-|TRBJ2-2|-|TRBV6-4
TGTGCCAGTTCCACAGGGATTGGGACCGGGGAGCTGTTTTTT
CASSTGIGTGELFF
>-|TRBJ1-1|-|TRBV6-5
TGTGCCAGCAGTTATGCAACAAAGAACACTGAAGCTTTCTTT
CASSYATKNTEAFF
>TRBD2|TRBJ2-1|-|TRBV7-9
TGTGCCAGCAGCCAGACTAGCGGGCGCACCTACAATGAGCAGTTCTTC
CASSQTSGRTYNEQFF
>-|TRBJ1-2|-|TRBV11-2
TGTGCCAGCAGCCGCGGCGAGGGGGGGGACTATGGCTACACCTTC
CASSRGEGGDYGYTF
>-|TRBJ2-3|-|TRBV9
TGTGCCAGCAGCGTAGAAGAGTGGGTGGCAGATACGCAGTATTTT
CASSVEEWVADTQYF
>-|TRBJ2-7|-|TRBV5-1
TGCGCCAGCAGCCGATGGGACGGTTACGAGCAGTACTTC
CASSRWDGYEQYF
>TRBD1|TRBJ1-2|once|TRBV27
TGTGCCAGCAGTTTAGCGGGGGGGACAGCCAACTATGGCTACACCTTC
CASSLAGGTANYGYTF
>-|TRBJ1-1|-|TRBV7-6
TGTGCCAGCAGCTTAGACGCGGGGGGGAGTGAAGCTTTCTTT
CASSLDAGGSEAFF
>TRBD2|TRBJ2-7|-|TRBV19
TGTGCCAGTAGTATGGCCGGGGGGAATTACGAGCAGTACTTC
CASSMAGGNYEQYF
>-|TRBJ2-7|-|TRBV30
TGTGCCTGGGACAGGAGCTCCTACGGGCAGTACTTC
CAWDRSSYGQYF
>-|TRBJ2-1|-|TRBV5-1
TGCGCCAGCAGCTTGGACGGGTATGAGCAGTTCTTC
CASSLDGYEQFF
>-|TRBJ1-5|few|TRBV18
TGTGCCAGCTCACCACCAGGGGGTCAGCCCCAGCATTTT
CASSPPGGQPQHF
>-|TRBJ1-4|-|TRBV6-1
TGTGCCAGCAGCCCCGGGGAAAAACTGTTTTTT
CASSPGEKLFF
>-|TRBJ1-1|-|TRBV11-2
TGTGCCAGCAGCCTCTACTCATACCAGAACACTGAAGCTTTCTTT
CASSLYSYQNTEAFF
>TRBD2|TRBJ2-7|-|TRBV4-3
TGCGCCAGCAGCCTTCGCCAGGGAGGGGACGAGCAGTACTTC
CASSLRQGGDEQYF
>-|TRBJ1-1|-|TRBV4-1
TGCGCCAGCAGCCGCCTCGGGGACACTGAAGCTTTCTTT
CASSRLGDTEAFF
>-|TRBJ1-2|-|TRBV7-3
TGTGCCAGCAGTCGCGGGGAAACTTATGGCTACACCTTC
CASSRGETYGYTF
>-|TRBJ2-7|-|TRBV19
TGTGCCAGTAGTATGGTGGACAGTGGGTTCAACGAGCAGTACTTC
CASSMVDSGFNEQYF
>-|TRBJ2-1|-|TRBV7-3
TGTGCCAGCAGCTTAACGGTTAGCTCCTACAATGAGCAGTTCTTC
CASSLTVSSYNEQFF
>-|TRBJ2-5|once|TRBV15
TGTGCCACCAGCAGAGATCAGGGGGGAGAGACCCAGTACTTC
CATSRDQGGETQYF
>-|TRBJ1-5|-|TRBV4-1
TGCGCCAGCAGCCAAGACAGGGCCCAGCCCCAGCATTTT
CASSQDRAQPQHF
>TRBD1|TRBJ2-3|-|TRBV28
TGTGCCAGCAGTTTACAGGGGGCGGCTAGCACAGATACGCAGTATTTT
CASSLQGAASTDTQYF
>TRBD1|TRBJ1-2|-|TRBV2
TGTGCCAGCAGTGAAGGGGCCTCAGGGGGATACTATGGCTACACCTTC
CASSEGASGGYYGYTF
>-|TRBJ1-6|-|TRBV9
TGTGCCAGCAGCGGATCGAATTCACCCCTCCACTTT
CASSGSNSPLHF
>-|TRBJ1-5|-|TRBV7-3
TGTGCCAGCAGCTTAATCGAACAGTTTAGCAATCAGCCCCAGCATTTT
CASSLIEQFSNQPQHF
>-|TRBJ2-1|-|TRBV7-9
TGTGCCAGCAGCCCTCCTGGGGATGAGCAGTTCTTC
CASSPPGDEQFF
>TRBD1|TRBJ1-2|-|TRBV27
TGTGCCAGCAGTCCTATACAGGGGGACTATGGCTACACCTTC
CASSPIQGDYGYTF
>-|TRBJ1-5|-|TRBV6-6
TGTGCCAGCAGTTACGTGGGGAGCAATCAGCCCCAGCATTTT
CASSYVGSNQPQHF
>TRBD2|TRBJ2-1|once|TRBV4-2
TGTGCCAGCAGCCAAGTCCTAGCGGGGTACTACAATGAGCAGTTCTTC
CASSQVLAGYYNEQFF
>TRBD1|TRBJ1-6|few|TRBV18
TGTGCCAGCTCACTGGACAGGGATGCTTCACCCCTCCACTTT
CASSLDRDASPLHF
>-|TRBJ2-3|once|TRBV2
TGTGCCAGCAGCCCGGGGGGCCAGACAGATACGCAGTATTTT
CASSPGGQTDTQYF
>-|TRBJ1-1|-|TRBV27
TGTGCCAGCAGTTTATTAGGGTCCACTGAAGCTTTCTTT
CASSLLGSTEAFF
>-|TRBJ2-1|-|TRBV13
TGTGCCAGCAGCCGCCGGCGTGTTGAGGACAATGAGCAGTTCTTC
CASSRRRVEDNEQFF
>TRBD1|TRBJ2-2|-|TRBV6-5
TGTGCCAGCTCTAGGGACAGCCCGAACACCGGGGAGCTGTTTTTT
CASSRDSPNTGELFF
>-|TRBJ2-7|-|TRBV27
TGTGCCAGCGGATCCGGACGCTCCTACGAGCAGTACTTC
CASGSGRSYEQYF
>TRBD1|TRBJ2-2|once|TRBV5-1
TGCGCCAGCAGCCTGGAGCAGGGGGCCACCGGGGAGCTGTTTTTT
CASSLEQGATGELFF